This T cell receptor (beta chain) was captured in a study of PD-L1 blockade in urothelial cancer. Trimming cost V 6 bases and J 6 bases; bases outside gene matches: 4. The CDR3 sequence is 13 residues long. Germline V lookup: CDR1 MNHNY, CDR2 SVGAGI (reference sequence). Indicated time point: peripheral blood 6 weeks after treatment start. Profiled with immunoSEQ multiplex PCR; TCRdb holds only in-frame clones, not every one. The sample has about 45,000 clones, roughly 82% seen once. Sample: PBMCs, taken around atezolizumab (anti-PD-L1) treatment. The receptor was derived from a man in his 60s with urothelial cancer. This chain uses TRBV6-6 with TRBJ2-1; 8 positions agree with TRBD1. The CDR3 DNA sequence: TGTGCCAGCAGATCAGACAGGGGCAATGAGCAGTTCTTC. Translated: CASRSDRGNEQFF.